These T cell receptor beta chains were read from a single sample in a study of circulating and synovial CD4+ cells in juvenile arthritis. TCRdb's table, derived via immunoSEQ multiplex PCR, lists solely in-frame clones and lacks some. The sample contains under 35,000 clones, just under 95% of which appear only once. The sequencing input was CD4+ T cells from blood. The receptors were gathered from a human donor with juvenile idiopathic arthritis. The CDR3 runs from the conserved cysteine through the conserved F or W. The D gene is left open where the match is weak. Only part of the rows carry a size: once, few, many, or a class if the clone is expanded.

j_gene: TRBJ2-7
d_gene: TRBD1
v_gene: TRBV28
abundance: .
CDR3nt: TGTGCCAGCAGTTTAGACAGGGGATCCTACGAGCAGTACTTC
CDR3aa: CASSLDRGSYEQYF

j_gene: TRBJ2-7
d_gene: .
v_gene: TRBV6-5
abundance: .
CDR3nt: TGTGCCAGCAGTAGGCTTGGCAGGGAAGAGCAGTACTTC
CDR3aa: CASSRLGREEQYF

j_gene: TRBJ1-4
d_gene: .
v_gene: TRBV28
abundance: once
CDR3nt: TGTGCCAGCAGTTTACCAGGGGCTAATGAAAAACTGTTTTTT
CDR3aa: CASSLPGANEKLFF

j_gene: TRBJ2-1
d_gene: .
v_gene: TRBV7-6
abundance: .
CDR3nt: TGTGCCAGCAGCTTAACGGTTGGCGGGACTTACAATGAGCAGTTCTTC
CDR3aa: CASSLTVGGTYNEQFF

j_gene: TRBJ2-1
d_gene: .
v_gene: TRBV6-6
abundance: .
CDR3nt: TGTGCCAGCAGTCCCTCAACGGCCTACAATGAGCAGTTCTTC
CDR3aa: CASSPSTAYNEQFF

j_gene: TRBJ2-5
d_gene: TRBD2
v_gene: TRBV7-9
abundance: .
CDR3nt: TGTGCCAGCAGCTTTTTATCTGGACTAGCGGGGGGTCATTGGGAGACCCAGTACTTC
CDR3aa: CASSFLSGLAGGHWETQYF

j_gene: TRBJ2-2
d_gene: TRBD1
v_gene: TRBV23-1
abundance: once
CDR3nt: TGCGCCAGCAGTCCTCTCCACAGGGGACCATACACCGGGGAGCTGTTTTTT
CDR3aa: CASSPLHRGPYTGELFF

j_gene: TRBJ2-7
d_gene: .
v_gene: TRBV28
abundance: .
CDR3nt: TGTGCCAGCAGGGCTCGGGGGTATGGGGCCTACGAGCAGTACTTC
CDR3aa: CASRARGYGAYEQYF

j_gene: TRBJ1-5
d_gene: .
v_gene: TRBV5-1
abundance: .
CDR3nt: TGCGCCAGCAGCTTTGGAGAGAGCAATCAGCCCCAGCATTTT
CDR3aa: CASSFGESNQPQHF

j_gene: TRBJ1-5
d_gene: .
v_gene: TRBV27
abundance: .
CDR3nt: TGTGCCAGCAGTTTAAACAGGAATCAGCCCCAGCATTTT
CDR3aa: CASSLNRNQPQHF

j_gene: TRBJ2-5
d_gene: .
v_gene: TRBV23-1
abundance: .
CDR3nt: TGCGCCAGCAGTCAATCCAAGGTGGGGGCTAGCGAGACCCAGTACTTC
CDR3aa: CASSQSKVGASETQYF

j_gene: TRBJ2-7
d_gene: TRBD2
v_gene: TRBV5-4
abundance: .
CDR3nt: TGTGCCAGCAGCTTGAACGGGAGGTACGAGCAGTACTTC
CDR3aa: CASSLNGRYEQYF

j_gene: TRBJ2-1
d_gene: .
v_gene: TRBV9
abundance: .
CDR3nt: TGTGCCAGCAGCGTAGAACAGATCAATGAGCAGTTCTTC
CDR3aa: CASSVEQINEQFF

j_gene: TRBJ1-5
d_gene: .
v_gene: TRBV10-3
abundance: once
CDR3nt: TGTGCCATCAGTGAGTCGGTAGGGGGTAGCAATCAGCCCCAGCATTTT
CDR3aa: CAISESVGGSNQPQHF

j_gene: TRBJ2-6
d_gene: .
v_gene: TRBV28
abundance: .
CDR3nt: TGTGCCAGCAGTCTCCTTGTACGGAGGTCTGGGGCCAACGTCCTGACTTTC
CDR3aa: CASSLLVRRSGANVLTF

j_gene: TRBJ1-1
d_gene: .
v_gene: TRBV11-1
abundance: once
CDR3nt: TGTGCCAGCAGCCCTCGGGACACTGAAGCTTTCTTT
CDR3aa: CASSPRDTEAFF

j_gene: TRBJ2-3
d_gene: .
v_gene: TRBV20-1
abundance: .
CDR3nt: TGCAGTGCTCACAGGGCAGATACGCAGTATTTT
CDR3aa: CSAHRADTQYF

j_gene: TRBJ2-1
d_gene: .
v_gene: TRBV20-1
abundance: .
CDR3nt: TGCAGCCTATTGTCCACGAATGAGCAGTTCTTC
CDR3aa: CSLLSTNEQFF

j_gene: TRBJ2-1
d_gene: TRBD2
v_gene: TRBV27
abundance: .
CDR3nt: TGTGCCAGCAGTCCGAGTACTAGCGGGACAAGTAATGAGCAGTTCTTC
CDR3aa: CASSPSTSGTSNEQFF

j_gene: TRBJ2-7
d_gene: .
v_gene: TRBV5-4
abundance: .
CDR3nt: TGTGCCAGCAGCTTGGATGGGGGAGGTAACTACGAGCAGTACTTC
CDR3aa: CASSLDGGGNYEQYF

j_gene: TRBJ1-1
d_gene: .
v_gene: TRBV18
abundance: .
CDR3nt: TGTGCCAGCTCACCACCTACAGCAAACACTGAAGCTTTCTTT
CDR3aa: CASSPPTANTEAFF

j_gene: TRBJ2-1
d_gene: TRBD2
v_gene: TRBV25-1
abundance: few
CDR3nt: TGTGCCAGCACCTCTAGCGGGAGGGCCGATGAGCAGTTCTTC
CDR3aa: CASTSSGRADEQFF

j_gene: TRBJ2-7
d_gene: TRBD2
v_gene: TRBV7-3
abundance: .
CDR3nt: TGTGCCAACATCACTAGCGGGAGTAAGGACGAGCAGTACTTC
CDR3aa: CANITSGSKDEQYF

j_gene: TRBJ2-2
d_gene: .
v_gene: TRBV10-3
abundance: .
CDR3nt: TGTGCCAGTAGCTTCGAGCCGCAGGGCACCGGGGAGCTGTTTTTT
CDR3aa: CASSFEPQGTGELFF

j_gene: TRBJ1-2
d_gene: .
v_gene: TRBV12-5
abundance: few
CDR3nt: TGTGCTAGTGGTTCTTTGGGGGCGGGCGGCTACACCTTC
CDR3aa: CASGSLGAGGYTF